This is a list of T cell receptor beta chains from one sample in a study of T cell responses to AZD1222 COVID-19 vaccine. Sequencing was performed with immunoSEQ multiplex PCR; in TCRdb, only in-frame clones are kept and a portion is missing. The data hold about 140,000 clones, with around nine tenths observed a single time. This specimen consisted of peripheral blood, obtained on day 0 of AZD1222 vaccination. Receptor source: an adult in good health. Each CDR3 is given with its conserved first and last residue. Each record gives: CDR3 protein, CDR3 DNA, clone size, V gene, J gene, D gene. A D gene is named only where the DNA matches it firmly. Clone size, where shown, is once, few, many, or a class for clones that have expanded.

CDR3: CASSPDNNEEQYF; DNA: TGTGCCAGCAGCCCTGACAATAATGAGGAGCAGTACTTC; size: once; V: TRBV11-2; J: TRBJ2-7; D: -
CDR3: CATQEENTGELFF; DNA: TGTGCCACACAGGAAGAGAACACCGGGGAGCTGTTTTTT; size: -; V: TRBV12-3/TRBV12-4; J: TRBJ2-2; D: -
CDR3: CASSLERRNHYEQYF; DNA: TGTGCCAGCAGTTTAGAGAGGAGAAATCACTACGAGCAGTACTTC; size: -; V: TRBV28; J: TRBJ2-7; D: -
CDR3: CSVLAGGLGEQYF; DNA: TGCAGCGTGTTAGCGGGAGGGCTCGGGGAGCAGTACTTC; size: few; V: TRBV29-1; J: TRBJ2-7; D: TRBD2
CDR3: CASSLVSGARDTEAFF; DNA: TGTGCCAGCAGCTTAGTCTCGGGGGCGCGGGACACTGAAGCTTTCTTT; size: -; V: TRBV7-8; J: TRBJ1-1; D: -
CDR3: CASSPHAGGNTGELFF; DNA: TGTGCCAGCAGCCCTCATGCGGGGGGTAACACCGGGGAGCTGTTTTTT; size: -; V: TRBV3-1/TRBV3-2; J: TRBJ2-2; D: TRBD2
CDR3: CASSLDGRTNTGELFF; DNA: TGTGCCAGCAGCTTAGATGGGCGAACGAACACCGGGGAGCTGTTTTTT; size: once; V: TRBV7-2; J: TRBJ2-2; D: -
CDR3: CASSHRENEKLFF; DNA: TGTGCCAGCAGCCATAGGGAAAATGAAAAACTGTTTTTT; size: -; V: TRBV3-1/TRBV3-2; J: TRBJ1-4; D: -
CDR3: CASSGNRDITEAFF; DNA: TGCGCCAGCAGTGGTAACAGGGATATCACTGAAGCTTTCTTT; size: -; V: TRBV10-1; J: TRBJ1-1; D: -
CDR3: CASSEQRERQYF; DNA: TGTGCCAGCAGTGAACAGCGGGAAAGGCAGTACTTC; size: -; V: TRBV6-1; J: TRBJ2-7; D: TRBD2
CDR3: CASSPPSGGLTGELFF; DNA: TGTGCCAGCAGCCCGCCTAGCGGGGGGCTCACCGGGGAGCTGTTTTTT; size: -; V: TRBV3-1/TRBV3-2; J: TRBJ2-2; D: TRBD2
CDR3: CASSTAPRAKQYF; DNA: TGTGCCAGCAGTACCGCGCCTAGGGCGAAGCAGTACTTC; size: -; V: TRBV27; J: TRBJ2-7; D: -
CDR3: CSARVADTQYF; DNA: TGCAGTGCTAGAGTGGCAGATACGCAGTATTTT; size: -; V: TRBV20-1; J: TRBJ2-3; D: -
CDR3: CASSSILGTEAFF; DNA: TGTGCCAGCAGTTCAATACTAGGCACTGAAGCTTTCTTT; size: -; V: TRBV12-3/TRBV12-4; J: TRBJ1-1; D: -
CDR3: CASTVMGTGLAGELFF; DNA: TGTGCCAGCACCGTCATGGGGACAGGGTTGGCCGGGGAGCTGTTTTTT; size: -; V: TRBV13; J: TRBJ2-2; D: TRBD1
CDR3: CASSLPGQGAINEQYF; DNA: TGTGCCAGCAGCCTCCCGGGACAGGGGGCAATAAACGAGCAGTACTTC; size: -; V: TRBV5-6; J: TRBJ2-7; D: TRBD1
CDR3: CASSLSGPPSGTDTQYF; DNA: TGCGCCAGCAGCTTGTCCGGACCCCCGTCGGGCACAGATACGCAGTATTTT; size: -; V: TRBV5-1; J: TRBJ2-3; D: -
CDR3: CASSIPSGGNQPQHF; DNA: TGTGCCAGTAGTATTCCCTCGGGGGGGAATCAGCCCCAGCATTTT; size: -; V: TRBV19; J: TRBJ1-5; D: -
CDR3: CASRPTGTRPKQYF; DNA: TGTGCCAGCAGGCCCACCGGGACTAGGCCAAAGCAGTACTTC; size: once; V: TRBV6-5; J: TRBJ2-7; D: TRBD2
CDR3: CASRGLSGNTIYF; DNA: TGTGCCAGCAGGGGGCTTTCTGGAAACACCATATATTTT; size: -; V: TRBV27; J: TRBJ1-3; D: -